The rows below give T cell receptor beta chains drawn from one sample of a study of T cells after yellow fever vaccination. MiXCR, run by TCRdb on the 5' RACE reads, gives a single entry per CDR3 protein. The sample contains some 96,000 distinct CDR3 sequences, almost 9% of which appear only once. The sequencing used CD8+ T cells not binding an NS4B(214-222) dextramer, sorted from PBMCs, collected more than 14 days after the first yellow fever vaccination. Receptors originate from a man in his late teens or twenties who received the YFV17D yellow fever vaccine. Both conserved end residues are part of each CDR3. The order of the fields is J gene, V gene, clone size, D gene, CDR3 protein, CDR3 DNA. The D gene is left open where the match is weak. The listing skips clone size in some rows; elsewhere it reads once, few, many or a size class.

TRBJ2-7,TRBV12-3/TRBV12-4,few,NA,CASSSGGDYEQYF,TGTGCCAGCAGTTCGGGTGGAGACTACGAGCAGTACTTC
TRBJ2-3,TRBV20-1,few,NA,CSALPSPTTDTQYF,TGCAGTGCTCTTCCCAGTCCCACTACAGATACGCAGTATTTT
TRBJ1-2,TRBV20-1,few,TRBD1,CSVMTGGPANYGYTF,TGCAGTGTTATGACAGGGGGCCCAGCTAACTATGGCTACACCTTC
TRBJ2-3,TRBV12-3/TRBV12-4,many,TRBD1,CASSPETGGGTDTQYF,TGTGCCAGCAGTCCTGAAACAGGGGGCGGCACAGATACGCAGTATTTT
TRBJ2-7,TRBV13,NA,NA,CASSPKMLRSEQYF,TGTGCCAGCAGCCCTAAGATGCTTAGGAGCGAGCAGTACTTC
TRBJ2-7,TRBV12-3/TRBV12-4,NA,TRBD2,CASSLFSGEAEQYF,TGTGCCAGCAGTTTGTTCAGCGGGGAAGCCGAGCAGTACTTC
TRBJ2-3,TRBV29-1,few,TRBD2,CSARGGRTDTQYF,TGCAGCGCACGGGGGGGCCGGACAGATACGCAGTATTTT
TRBJ2-5,TRBV10-3,few,TRBD2,CAISERGGRETQYF,TGTGCCATCAGCGAGCGGGGGGGCCGGGAGACCCAGTACTTC
TRBJ2-1,TRBV7-9,few,NA,CASKRPTYNEQFF,TGTGCCAGCAAAAGACCTACCTACAATGAGCAGTTCTTC
TRBJ1-1,TRBV6-5,few,NA,CASSYSIGYTEAFF,TGTGCCAGCAGTTACTCGATCGGGTACACTGAAGCTTTCTTT
TRBJ2-5,TRBV5-6,few,NA,CASRPPSDQTQYF,TGTGCCAGCAGACCGCCTAGCGATCAGACCCAGTACTTC
TRBJ2-1,TRBV15,few,NA,CATSRDSPQNEQFF,TGTGCCACCAGCAGGGACAGCCCCCAGAATGAGCAGTTCTTC
TRBJ1-6,TRBV11-1,NA,NA,CASSPKTGHSTASYNSPLHF,TGTGCCAGCAGCCCTAAGACGGGACACAGTACCGCATCCTATAATTCACCCCTCCACTTT
TRBJ2-1,TRBV10-3,NA,NA,CAISGGDNNRRQYNEQFF,TGTGCCATCAGTGGGGGGGACAATAACAGGCGCCAATACAATGAGCAGTTCTTC
TRBJ2-2,TRBV2,NA,NA,CASKLLSGELFF,TGTGCCAGCAAACTTCTCTCCGGGGAGCTGTTTTTT
TRBJ2-5,TRBV12-3/TRBV12-4,many,TRBD2,CASGRSTTSGGQETQYF,TGTGCCAGCGGGCGGTCGACCACAAGCGGGGGACAAGAGACCCAGTACTTC
TRBJ2-5,TRBV6-1,NA,TRBD2,CASSPPKAGDQETQYF,TGTGCCAGCAGTCCCCCGAAAGCGGGGGACCAAGAGACCCAGTACTTC
TRBJ2-1,TRBV11-2,few,NA,CASSLEGSPWRGNEQFF,TGTGCCAGCAGCTTAGAAGGTAGCCCCTGGCGGGGCAATGAGCAGTTCTTC
TRBJ2-1,TRBV12-3/TRBV12-4,many,TRBD2,CASSSAGGDYNEQFF,TGTGCCAGCAGTTCTGCGGGGGGGGACTACAATGAGCAGTTCTTC
TRBJ1-4,TRBV4-1,NA,NA,CASSHLWGITNEKLFF,TGCGCCAGCAGCCACCTATGGGGGATCACTAATGAAAAACTGTTTTTT
TRBJ1-2,TRBV7-6,NA,NA,CASSLYPGEDSGYTF,TGTGCCAGCAGCTTATACCCTGGGGAAGACTCAGGCTACACCTTC
TRBJ2-5,TRBV6-4,NA,NA,CASSTRVGETQYF,TGTGCCAGCAGTACCAGGGTTGGCGAGACCCAGTACTTC
TRBJ1-3,TRBV27,few,NA,CASSLSARGGPGNTIYF,TGTGCCAGCAGTTTATCCGCTCGAGGGGGTCCGGGAAACACCATATATTTT
TRBJ2-3,TRBV5-1,NA,TRBD2,CASRLTSGAPPDTQYF,TGCGCCAGCAGGCTGACTAGCGGGGCGCCCCCAGATACGCAGTATTTT
TRBJ2-5,TRBV14,NA,TRBD1,CASSQTAGGAETQYF,TGTGCCAGCAGCCAAACGGCAGGGGGAGCGGAGACCCAGTACTTC
TRBJ1-2,TRBV20-1,NA,TRBD1,CSARKLPGQGARGYTF,TGCAGTGCTAGAAAACTTCCCGGACAGGGGGCGCGGGGCTACACCTTC
TRBJ2-5,TRBV7-9,few,TRBD2,CASSKTSGASKETQYF,TGTGCCAGCAGCAAGACTAGCGGGGCTTCAAAAGAGACCCAGTACTTC
TRBJ1-4,TRBV29-1,few,TRBD1,CSVERQGENEKLFF,TGCAGCGTCGAAAGACAGGGCGAAAATGAAAAACTGTTTTTT
TRBJ2-1,TRBV19,few,NA,CASSTQREGEQFF,TGTGCCAGTAGTACTCAGCGTGAGGGTGAGCAGTTCTTC
TRBJ2-3,TRBV7-2,few,NA,CASSLEPASTDTQYF,TGTGCCAGCAGCTTAGAACCCGCTAGCACAGATACGCAGTATTTT
TRBJ1-2,TRBV9,few,TRBD1,CASSGWDSTSYTF,TGTGCCAGCAGCGGATGGGACAGCACGAGCTACACCTTC
TRBJ1-1,TRBV4-3,NA,NA,CASSQAGNTEAFF,TGCGCCAGCAGCCAAGCCGGGAACACTGAAGCTTTCTTT
TRBJ1-1,TRBV5-1,few,NA,CASSLGLEAFF,TGCGCCAGCAGCTTGGGCTTAGAAGCTTTCTTT
TRBJ2-1,TRBV5-4,NA,NA,CASSSTGLQFF,TGTGCCAGCAGCTCTACAGGTTTACAGTTCTTC
TRBJ2-7,TRBV2,few,NA,CASSDSVAGSHEQYF,TGTGCCAGCAGTGATTCGGTAGCAGGGAGTCACGAGCAGTACTTC
TRBJ2-1,TRBV6-5,few,NA,CASSYSLDDEQFF,TGTGCCAGCAGTTACTCCCTGGACGATGAGCAGTTCTTC
TRBJ2-3,TRBV6-2/TRBV6-3,many,NA,CASHVGSDTTDTQYF,TGTGCCAGTCACGTGGGATCAGACACGACAGATACGCAGTATTTT
TRBJ1-1,TRBV18,few,NA,CASSPWAGVNTEAFF,TGTGCCAGCTCACCATGGGCCGGGGTGAACACTGAAGCTTTCTTT
TRBJ2-1,TRBV5-5,NA,TRBD2,CAMGPAGGYEQFF,TGTGCCATGGGCCCGGCGGGAGGATATGAGCAGTTCTTC
TRBJ1-2,TRBV19,NA,NA,CASKGNGYTF,TGTGCCAGTAAAGGGAATGGCTACACCTTC
TRBJ1-4,TRBV7-2,NA,NA,CASSVQGATNEKLFF,TGTGCCAGCAGCGTCCAGGGCGCAACTAATGAAAAACTGTTTTTT
TRBJ1-5,TRBV7-6,few,NA,CASSLAENQPQHF,TGTGCCAGCAGCTTAGCGGAAAATCAGCCCCAGCATTTT
TRBJ1-5,TRBV2,NA,NA,CASSVDHRRNQPQHF,TGTGCCAGCAGTGTCGACCATCGCCGCAATCAGCCCCAGCATTTT
TRBJ2-7,TRBV5-6,NA,NA,CASSFWTGRDYEQYF,TGTGCCAGCAGCTTCTGGACAGGGAGGGACTACGAGCAGTACTTC
TRBJ2-5,TRBV29-1,NA,NA,CSVAESPRTQYF,TGCAGCGTTGCGGAGTCCCCAAGGACCCAGTACTTC
TRBJ2-5,TRBV9,NA,NA,CASSVDGAARETQYF,TGTGCCAGCAGCGTAGACGGCGCGGCGCGGGAGACCCAGTACTTC
TRBJ1-2,TRBV29-1,NA,NA,CSVARGRGGYTF,TGCAGCGTCGCCCGGGGTAGGGGCGGCTACACCTTC
TRBJ1-2,TRBV6-1,NA,NA,CASRFPTGRPRTDGYTF,TGTGCCAGCAGATTCCCAACGGGCAGGCCGAGAACTGATGGCTACACCTTC
TRBJ2-7,TRBV4-2,few,TRBD2,CASSQEPSGGSYEQYF,TGTGCCAGCAGCCAAGAGCCTAGCGGGGGATCCTACGAGCAGTACTTC
TRBJ2-7,TRBV20-1,NA,NA,CSARERSSYEQYF,TGCAGTGCTAGAGAGAGGAGCTCCTACGAGCAGTACTTC
TRBJ2-3,TRBV6-5,NA,TRBD2,CASSYSRAGGTDTQYF,TGTGCCAGCAGTTACTCCCGAGCGGGGGGCACAGATACGCAGTATTTT
TRBJ2-5,TRBV7-8,NA,NA,CASSLGYSGKTQYF,TGTGCCAGCAGCTTAGGGTACAGCGGTAAGACCCAGTACTTC
TRBJ2-2,TRBV24-1,NA,NA,CATSDVPTGELFF,TGTGCCACCAGTGATGTCCCGACCGGGGAGCTGTTTTTT
TRBJ2-1,TRBV6-2/TRBV6-3,NA,NA,CASAGLSYNEQFF,TGTGCCAGCGCAGGACTGAGCTACAATGAGCAGTTCTTC
TRBJ2-3,TRBV27,few,TRBD1,CASSLIQGFPDTQYF,TGTGCCAGCAGTTTAATACAGGGGTTCCCAGATACGCAGTATTTT